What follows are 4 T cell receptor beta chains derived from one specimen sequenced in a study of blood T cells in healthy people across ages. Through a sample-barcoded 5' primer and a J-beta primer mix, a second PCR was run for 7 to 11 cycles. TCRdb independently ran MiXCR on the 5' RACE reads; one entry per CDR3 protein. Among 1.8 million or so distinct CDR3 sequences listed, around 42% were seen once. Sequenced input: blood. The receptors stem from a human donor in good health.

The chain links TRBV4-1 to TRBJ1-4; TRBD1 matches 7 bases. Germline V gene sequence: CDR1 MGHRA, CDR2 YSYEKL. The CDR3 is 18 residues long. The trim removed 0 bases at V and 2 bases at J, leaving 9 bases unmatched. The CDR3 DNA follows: TGCGCCAGCAGCCAAGATCAAACAGGGGCAGATACTAATGAAAAACTGTTTTTT. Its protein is CASSQDQTGADTNEKLFF.

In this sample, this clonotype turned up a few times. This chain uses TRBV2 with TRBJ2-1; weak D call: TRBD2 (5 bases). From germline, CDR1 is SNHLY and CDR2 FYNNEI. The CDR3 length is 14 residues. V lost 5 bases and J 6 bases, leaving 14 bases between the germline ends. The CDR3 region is CASSSERRGNEQFF. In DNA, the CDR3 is TGTGCCAGCAGTAGCGAAAGACGGGGCAATGAGCAGTTCTTC.

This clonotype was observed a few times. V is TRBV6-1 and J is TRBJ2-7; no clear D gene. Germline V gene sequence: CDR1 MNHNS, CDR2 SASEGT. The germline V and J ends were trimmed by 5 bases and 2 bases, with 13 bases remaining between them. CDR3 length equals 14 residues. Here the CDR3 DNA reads TGTGCCAGCAGTCCCCGGGTCCCACCCTACGAGCAGTACTTC. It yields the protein CASSPRVPPYEQYF.

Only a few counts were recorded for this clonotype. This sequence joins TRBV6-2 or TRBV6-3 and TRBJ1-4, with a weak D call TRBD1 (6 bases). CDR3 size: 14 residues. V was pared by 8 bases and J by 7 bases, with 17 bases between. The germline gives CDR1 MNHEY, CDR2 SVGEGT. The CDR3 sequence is CASASTGRGEKLFF. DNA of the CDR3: TGTGCCAGCGCTTCAACAGGGAGAGGTGAAAAACTGTTTTTT.